The clone carrying this T cell receptor (beta chain) was recorded many times. CDR3 and TCR beta VDJ profiling relied on a genomic DNA template. TCRdb passed the reads through MiXCR, listing each CDR3 protein once. The sample has 150,000 to 200,000 distinct CDR3 sequences; approximately 48% are singletons. The sample belongs to a study of CD8+CD57+ T cells in acquired aplastic anemia. Patients chosen for sequencing had CD8+CD57+ cells that had expanded, as shown by flow cytometry. Patients had undergone no therapy by the time their blood was sampled. Sequencing was carried out using sorted CD4+, CD8+, or CD8+CD57+ T cells (not recorded which) from PBMCs. This sequence was found in a human donor with aplastic anemia.

The DNA of the CDR3 is TGTGCCAGCAGCGTAGCCCCCGGCACCTCGGGAGATACGCAGTATTTT. Protein sequence: CASSVAPGTSGDTQYF. The V call is TRBV9, the J call TRBJ2-3; no reliable D call. Germline CDR1 reads SGDLS; CDR2 reads YYNGEE. CDR3 length: 16 amino acids. V shed 0 bases and J shed 5 bases, with 16 bases lying between them.